This paragraph reports one TCR beta chain. Its target is unknown. This sample is drawn from a study of CD8 T cells in ankylosing spondylitis. Overall study results and limits: Made up of several highly homologous variants, a TCR beta motif appeared characteristic of ankylosing spondylitis blood. Significant enrichment of disease-linked clones was reportedly seen in matched ankylosing spondylitis synovial fluid. Relatively rare in peripheral blood, disease-linked clones were also CD8+.

The CDR3 contains 16 residues. Trimming removed 3 bases from V and 2 bases from J, with 14 bases in between. A quantitative 5'-RACE method, one with molecular barcodes, was used to make TCR beta libraries. TCRdb itself ran the 5' RACE reads through MiXCR, one entry per CDR3 protein. The sample includes 300,000 to 350,000 distinct CDR3 sequences, 11% of them seen just once. This sequence originates from a female donor with ankylosing spondylitis or in good health (not recorded which). Material for sequencing was blood, either unsorted or a sorted T cell fraction (not recorded which). The V and J genes are TRBV12-3 or TRBV12-4 and TRBJ1-5; no definite D call. This CDR3 reads CASSFGSGYGNQPQHF. DNA of the CDR3: TGTGCCAGCAGTTTTGGGAGTGGGTATGGCAATCAGCCCCAGCATTTT.